This TCR beta chain appears in the sequencing data of a study of T cell responses to AZD1222 COVID-19 vaccine. Worth noting for this clone: The antigen remains unidentified.

CDR3 size: 15 residues. V was shortened by 4 bases and J by 5 bases, with 16 bases between the two germline ends. The V gene's germline CDR1 is MNHEY and CDR2 SMNVEV (reference sequence). Some clones are missing from TCRdb's copy, which holds only in-frame ones; the method was immunoSEQ multiplex PCR. The profile shows roughly 200,000 clones, approximately 92% of them singletons. Findings and caveats of the study: The donor group comprised mostly white British people and more females; the analysis possibly underestimated clonal diversity. Repertoires were obtained only post-peak T cell response. A reported finding is that nearly half of spike-specific TCRs target unmutated variant regions. Spike-spanning, vaccine-associated CD4 TCRs were dominant at 160-218 and 743-854.

The sequencing used peripheral blood, collected 28 days after the second dose of the MenACWY control vaccine. The rearrangement joins TRBV27 to TRBJ2-3, with D perhaps given as TRBD1 or TRBD2 (5 bases each). The receptor was derived from an adult who received the MenACWY meningococcal vaccine as a control. CDR3 sequence (DNA): TGTGCCAGCAGTTATAGCAGGGACCCACTAGATACGCAGTATTTT. As protein: CASSYSRDPLDTQYF.